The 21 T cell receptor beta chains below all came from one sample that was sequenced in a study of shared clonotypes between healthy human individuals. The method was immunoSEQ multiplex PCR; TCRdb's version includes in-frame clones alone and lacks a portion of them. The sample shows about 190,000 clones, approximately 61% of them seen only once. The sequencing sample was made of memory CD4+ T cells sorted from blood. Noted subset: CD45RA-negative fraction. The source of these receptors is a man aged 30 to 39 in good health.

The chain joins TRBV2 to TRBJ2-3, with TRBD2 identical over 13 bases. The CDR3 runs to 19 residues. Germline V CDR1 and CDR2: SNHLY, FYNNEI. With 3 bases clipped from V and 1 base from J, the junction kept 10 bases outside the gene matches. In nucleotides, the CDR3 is TGTGCCAGCAGTGATGGACTAGCGGGAGTTGGTGGAGGCACAGATACGCAGTATTTT. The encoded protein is CASSDGLAGVGGGTDTQYF.

CDR3 sequence reads: CASAGRNTGELFF. CDR3 nucleotide sequence: TGCGCCAGCGCAGGACGCAACACCGGGGAGCTGTTTTTT. The rearrangement joins TRBV5-1 to TRBJ2-2; D call uncertain. The CDR3 extends over 13 amino acids. V shed 7 bases and J shed 2 bases, with 9 bases lying between them. Germline lookup yields CDR1 SGHRS and CDR2 YFSETQ.

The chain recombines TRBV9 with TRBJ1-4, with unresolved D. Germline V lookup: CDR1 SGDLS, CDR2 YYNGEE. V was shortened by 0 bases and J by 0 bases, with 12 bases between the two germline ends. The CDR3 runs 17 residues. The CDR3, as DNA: TGTGCCAGCAGCGTAGCCCTTAACACAACAACTAATGAAAAACTGTTTTTT. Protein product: CASSVALNTTTNEKLFF.

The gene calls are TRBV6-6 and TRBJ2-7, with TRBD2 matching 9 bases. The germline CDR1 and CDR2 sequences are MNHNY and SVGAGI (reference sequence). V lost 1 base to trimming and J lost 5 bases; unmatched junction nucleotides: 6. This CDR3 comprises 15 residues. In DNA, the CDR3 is TGTGCCAGCAGTTACTTGGGACTAGCTGCGAACGAGCAGTACTTC. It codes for CASSYLGLAANEQYF.

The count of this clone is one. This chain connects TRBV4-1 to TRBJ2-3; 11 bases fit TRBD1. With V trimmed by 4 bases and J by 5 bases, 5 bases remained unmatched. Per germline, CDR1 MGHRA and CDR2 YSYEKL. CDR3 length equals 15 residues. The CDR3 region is CASSLGQGALDTQYF. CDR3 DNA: TGCGCCAGCAGCCTTGGACAGGGGGCTTTAGATACGCAGTATTTT.

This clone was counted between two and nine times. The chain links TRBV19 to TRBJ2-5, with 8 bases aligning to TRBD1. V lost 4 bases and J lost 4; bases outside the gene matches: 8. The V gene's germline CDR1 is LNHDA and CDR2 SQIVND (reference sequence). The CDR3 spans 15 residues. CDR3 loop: CASSNPGTGLETQYF. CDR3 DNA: TGTGCCAGTAGTAACCCGGGGACAGGTCTAGAGACCCAGTACTTC.

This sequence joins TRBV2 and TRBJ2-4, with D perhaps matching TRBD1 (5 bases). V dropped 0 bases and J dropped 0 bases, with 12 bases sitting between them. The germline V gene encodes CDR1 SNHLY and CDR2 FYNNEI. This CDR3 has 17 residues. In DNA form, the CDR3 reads TGTGCCAGCAGTGAAGCAACAGGCCTCCTAGCCAAAAACATTCAGTACTTC. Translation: CASSEATGLLAKNIQYF. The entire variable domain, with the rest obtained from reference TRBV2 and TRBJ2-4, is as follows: EPEVTQTPSHQVTQMGQEVILRCVPISNHLYFYWYRQILGQKVEFLVSFYNNEISEKSEIFDDQFSVERPDGSNFTLKIRSTKLEDSAMYFCASSEATGLLAKNIQYFGAGTRLSVL.

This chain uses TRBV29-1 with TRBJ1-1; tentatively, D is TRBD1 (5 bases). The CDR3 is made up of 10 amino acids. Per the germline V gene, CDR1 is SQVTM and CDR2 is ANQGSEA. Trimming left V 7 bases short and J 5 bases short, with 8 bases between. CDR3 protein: CSGTRTEAFF. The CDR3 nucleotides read TGCAGCGGGACACGAACTGAAGCTTTCTTT.

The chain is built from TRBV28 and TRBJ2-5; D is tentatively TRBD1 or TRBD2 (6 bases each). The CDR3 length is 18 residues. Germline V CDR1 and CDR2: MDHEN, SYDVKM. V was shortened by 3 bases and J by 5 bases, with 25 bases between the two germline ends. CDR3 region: CASSFGNGKGGIGETQYF. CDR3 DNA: TGTGCCAGCAGTTTTGGCAATGGAAAAGGGGGGATAGGGGAGACCCAGTACTTC.

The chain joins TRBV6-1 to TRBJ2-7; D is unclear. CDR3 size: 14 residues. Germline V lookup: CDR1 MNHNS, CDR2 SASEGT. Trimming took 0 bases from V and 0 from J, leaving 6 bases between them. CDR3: CASSEAPDSYEQYF. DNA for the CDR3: TGTGCCAGCAGTGAAGCCCCTGACTCCTACGAGCAGTACTTC.

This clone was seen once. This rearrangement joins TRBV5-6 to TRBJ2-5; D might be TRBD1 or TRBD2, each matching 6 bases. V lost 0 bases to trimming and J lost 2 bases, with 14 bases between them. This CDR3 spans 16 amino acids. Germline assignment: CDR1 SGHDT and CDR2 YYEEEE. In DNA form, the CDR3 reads TGTGCCAGCAGCTTGGCCCCGGGGGCGGGTCAAGAGACCCAGTACTTC. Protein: CASSLAPGAGQETQYF. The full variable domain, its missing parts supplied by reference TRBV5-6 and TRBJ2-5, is DAGVTQSPTHLIKTRGQQVTLRCSPKSGHDTVSWYQQALGQGPQFIFQYYEEEERQRGNFPDRFSGHQFPNYSSELNVNALLLGDSALYLCASSLAPGAGQETQYFGPGTRLLVL.

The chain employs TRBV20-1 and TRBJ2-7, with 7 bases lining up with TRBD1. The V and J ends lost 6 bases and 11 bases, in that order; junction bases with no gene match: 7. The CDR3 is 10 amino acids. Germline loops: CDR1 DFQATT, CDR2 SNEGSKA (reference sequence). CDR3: CSAGTAQKYF. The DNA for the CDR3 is TGCAGTGCCGGGACAGCCCAAAAGTACTTC.

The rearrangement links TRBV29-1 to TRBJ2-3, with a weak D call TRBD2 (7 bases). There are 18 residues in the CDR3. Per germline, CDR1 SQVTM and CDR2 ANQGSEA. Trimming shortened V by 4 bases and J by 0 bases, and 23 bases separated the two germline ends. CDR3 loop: CSVAKGGASSTSTDTQYF. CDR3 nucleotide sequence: TGCAGCGTTGCAAAAGGGGGGGCTAGCAGCACTAGCACAGATACGCAGTATTTT.

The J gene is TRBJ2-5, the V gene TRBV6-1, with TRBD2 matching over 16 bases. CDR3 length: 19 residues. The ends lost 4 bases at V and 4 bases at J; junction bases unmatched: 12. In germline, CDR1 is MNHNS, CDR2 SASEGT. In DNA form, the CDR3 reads TGTGCCAGCAGTGCGGGTGGGACTAGCGGGAGGGCGTGGGGAGAGACCCAGTACTTC. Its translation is CASSAGGTSGRAWGETQYF.

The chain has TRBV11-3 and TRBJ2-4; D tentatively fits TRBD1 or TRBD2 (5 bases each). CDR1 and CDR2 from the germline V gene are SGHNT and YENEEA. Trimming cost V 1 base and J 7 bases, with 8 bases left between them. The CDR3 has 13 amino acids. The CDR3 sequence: CASSLGWGNIQYF. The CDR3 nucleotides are TGTGCCAGCAGCTTAGGATGGGGGAACATTCAGTACTTC.

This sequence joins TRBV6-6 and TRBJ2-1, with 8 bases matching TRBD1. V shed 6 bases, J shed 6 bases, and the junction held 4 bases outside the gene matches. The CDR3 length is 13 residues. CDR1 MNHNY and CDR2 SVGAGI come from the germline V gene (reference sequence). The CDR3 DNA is TGTGCCAGCAGCCTCAGGGGGCTCAATGAGCAGTTCTTC. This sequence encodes CASSLRGLNEQFF.

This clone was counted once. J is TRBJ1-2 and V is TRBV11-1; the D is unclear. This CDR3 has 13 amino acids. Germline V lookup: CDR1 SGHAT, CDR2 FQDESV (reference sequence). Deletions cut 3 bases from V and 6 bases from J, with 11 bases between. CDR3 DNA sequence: TGTGCCAGCAGCTTTTCCGAGTTCGATGGCTACACCTTC. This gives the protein CASSFSEFDGYTF.

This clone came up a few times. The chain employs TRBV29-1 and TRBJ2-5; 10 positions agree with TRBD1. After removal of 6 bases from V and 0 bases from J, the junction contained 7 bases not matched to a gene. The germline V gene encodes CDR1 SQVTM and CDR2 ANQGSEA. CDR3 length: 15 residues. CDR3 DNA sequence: TGCAGCGTGGACGGGACAGGGGCGAACCAAGAGACCCAGTACTTC. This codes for CSVDGTGANQETQYF.

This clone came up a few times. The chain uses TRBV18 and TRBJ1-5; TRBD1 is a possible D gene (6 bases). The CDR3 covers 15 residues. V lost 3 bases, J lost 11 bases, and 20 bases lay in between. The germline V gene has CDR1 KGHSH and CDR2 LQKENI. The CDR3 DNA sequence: TGTGCCAGCTCACCGCGGATGGTGCCTCAGGGGTCCCAGCATTTT. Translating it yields CASSPRMVPQGSQHF.

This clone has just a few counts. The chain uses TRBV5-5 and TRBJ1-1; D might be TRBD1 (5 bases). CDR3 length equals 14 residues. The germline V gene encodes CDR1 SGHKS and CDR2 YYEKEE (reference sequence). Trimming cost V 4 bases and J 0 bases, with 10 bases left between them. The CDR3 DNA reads TGTGCCAGCAGCCTCGGGGGATTGAACACTGAAGCTTTCTTT. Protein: CASSLGGLNTEAFF.

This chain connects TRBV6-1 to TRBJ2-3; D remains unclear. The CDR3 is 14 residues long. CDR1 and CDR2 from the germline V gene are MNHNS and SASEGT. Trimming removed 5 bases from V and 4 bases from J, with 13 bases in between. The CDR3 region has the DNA TGTGCCAGCAGTTTTATCCAAGTCGCAGATACGCAGTATTTT. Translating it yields CASSFIQVADTQYF.